This entry is about one T cell receptor (beta chain). Repertoires were generated with immunoSEQ multiplex PCR, while TCRdb's copy carries only in-frame clones and drops some. The repertoire has about 86,000 clones, more than 85% of them found once; the top ten carry around 1.7%. The sample belongs to a study of T cell changes during pregnancy in multiple sclerosis. The length of the CDR3 is 14 residues. Germline V gene sequence: CDR1 MDHEN, CDR2 SYDVKM. Trimming removed 8 bases from V and 4 bases from J, with 17 bases in between. The chain links TRBV28 to TRBJ2-5, with D possibly matching TRBD2 (5 bases). This clonotype originated in a female donor in good health, enrolled as a control in a pregnancy study. Sample: peripheral blood, taken in the first trimester of pregnancy. The CDR3 sequence is CASRSGVITETQYF. The CDR3 DNA reads as TGTGCCAGCCGTTCCGGGGTGATTACAGAGACCCAGTACTTC.